This T cell receptor beta chain originates from a study of Ad26.COV2.S vaccination and SARS-CoV-2 variants. The CDR3 is 13 residues long. Germline-derived CDR1 and CDR2 are SQVTM and ANQGSEA. V was pared by 6 bases and J by 0 bases, with 3 bases of the junction left unmatched. Profiling relied on immunoSEQ multiplex PCR, and the TCRdb table lists in-frame clones only, not all of them. The table lists about 350,000 clones, about 85% of them singletons, with roughly 6% in the top ten. Treatment described: around 19 received Ad26.COV2.S at low or high dose, single or two shots; 5 received placebo; per-sample allocation not given. Sample collection was performed on day 63 after the first vaccine or placebo injection.

This chain connects TRBV29-1 to TRBJ2-3, with 7 bases matching TRBD2. The specimen was peripheral blood, collected in a trial of Ad26.COV2.S vaccine versus placebo. The receptor was derived from a person aged 18-60 years who received the Ad26.COV2.S COVID-19 vaccine or a placebo. DNA of the CDR3: TGCAGCGTCGCAGCGGGGAGCACAGATACGCAGTATTTT. Its protein is CSVAAGSTDTQYF.